The rows below give T cell receptor beta chains drawn from one sample of a study of CD8 T cells in ankylosing spondylitis. Via MiXCR, TCRdb re-called the 5' RACE reads, giving one row per CDR3 protein. The sample shows some 140,000 distinct CDR3 sequences, 7% to 10% of them seen only once. The material sequenced was synovial fluid, either unsorted or a sorted T cell fraction (not recorded which). The source of these receptors is a male donor with ankylosing spondylitis. Both conserved end residues are trimmed from each CDR3. The order of the fields is J gene, V gene, CDR3 length, clone size, CDR3 protein. A row's size may be missing; if present it is once, few, many or a size class.

TRBJ1-6	TRBV5-4	14	.	ASSSGGRGKGSPLH
TRBJ2-1	TRBV4-3	16	few	ASSQGPLTSGFYNEQF
TRBJ1-2	TRBV28	11	.	ASIRQGDYGYT
TRBJ2-3	TRBV5-1	13	many	ASTLGAGDTDTQY
TRBJ1-2	TRBV5-1	12	many	ASSTQTEQGGYT
TRBJ2-7	TRBV29-1	9	many	SVGVGSEQY
TRBJ2-6	TRBV4-2	14	many	ASSQGDRAGANVLT
TRBJ2-3	TRBV7-2	14	many	ASSLGAGGVADTQY
TRBJ2-7	TRBV11-1	12	many	ASSLAGGPYEQY
TRBJ1-2	TRBV28	11	.	ASQGQGFYGYT
TRBJ1-2	TRBV18	13	.	ASSPPGFQWQGYT
TRBJ1-5	TRBV10-3	11	few	AISRGSDQPQH
TRBJ2-3	TRBV5-1	11	many	ASSREGEDTQY
TRBJ1-1	TRBV9	11	many	ASSVSIGAEAF
TRBJ2-5	TRBV7-3	13	many	ASSLLGGIQETQY
TRBJ2-3	TRBV20-1	11	many	SARRRNTDTQY
TRBJ1-6	TRBV7-9	13	many	ASSLEYFGNSPLH
TRBJ2-4	TRBV5-6	12	.	ASRKTGAKNIQY
TRBJ2-5	TRBV20-1	12	many	SARDWTGAETQY
TRBJ1-1	TRBV20-1	13	few	SARATRQDSTEAF
TRBJ2-3	TRBV20-1	13	few	SAPRTSGRADTQY
TRBJ2-3	TRBV28	11	many	ASSLRATDTQY
TRBJ1-1	TRBV6-5	13	many	ASSFRGSENTEAF
TRBJ2-7	TRBV6-5	12	many	ASSYQASFYEQY
TRBJ1-5	TRBV7-2	12	many	ASSLFLGNQPQH
TRBJ1-5	TRBV9	10	few	ASSSNHQPQH
TRBJ1-2	TRBV6-1	14	.	ASSEAGGQTLYGYT
TRBJ1-5	TRBV7-2	12	many	ASSLGGLGQPQH
TRBJ2-5	TRBV4-3	11	few	ASSQERTVRQY
TRBJ2-1	TRBV4-3	11	few	ASSHQDRVEQF
TRBJ1-6	TRBV20-1	13	few	SASPRAYYNSPLH
TRBJ1-6	TRBV20-1	12	.	SARSGLQNSPLH
TRBJ2-7	TRBV20-1	12	many	SASGALSSYEQY
TRBJ2-7	TRBV7-3	11	once	AIGRGPLCEQY
TRBJ2-5	TRBV5-1	13	many	ASSLLPGAQETQY
TRBJ2-3	TRBV3-1	17	many	ASSQVGQVGVSSTDTQY
TRBJ2-1	TRBV6-2/TRBV6-3	13	many	ASSQRRGSYNEQF
TRBJ1-5	TRBV6-1	14	.	ASSDLVGTENQPQH
TRBJ2-7	TRBV10-3	11	.	ASGSGAGDEQY
TRBJ2-5	TRBV10-3	6	.	AIDGQY
TRBJ1-5	TRBV28	15	many	ASSLSGTEGTNQPQH